The clone carrying this TCR beta chain was seen only a few times. This record belongs to a study of T cell responses to AZD1222 COVID-19 vaccine. This CDR3 is 15 amino acids long. J lost 4 bases, V lost 1 base, and 5 bases had no gene match. The V gene's germline CDR1 is SNHLY and CDR2 FYNNEI. Libraries were prepared by immunoSEQ multiplex PCR; TCRdb keeps only in-frame clonotypes and omits some of them. Of about 140,000 clones in the sample, 92% were seen once. The chain carries TRBV2 and TRBJ1-2, with TRBD1 matching over 8 bases. This sequence originates from an adult in good health. The material was peripheral blood, obtained on day 0 of AZD1222 vaccination. In DNA form, the CDR3 reads TGTGCCAGCAGTGAAGGGGGGACAGGCCTCTATGGCTACACCTTC. Its translation: CASSEGGTGLYGYTF.